This entry lists 2 T cell receptor beta chains sequenced from one sample in a study of patients and donors after allogeneic stem cell transplantation. Each CDR3 protein gets one entry after TCRdb re-called the RT-PCR reads with MiXCR. Of 390,000 or so distinct CDR3 sequences listed, around 16% were seen once; the top ten hold 7.2%. The sequencing sample was made of blood, either unsorted or a sorted T cell fraction (not recorded which). The origin of the receptors is a human donor who was either an allogeneic HSCT recipient or a stem cell or donor lymphocyte infusion donor (not recorded which). It is not recorded whose cells these are; they may come from a transplant donor.

The J gene is TRBJ2-2, the V gene TRBV25-1; no reliable D call. Trimming left V 1 base short and J 6 bases short, with 12 bases between. Germline V gives CDR1 MGHDK, CDR2 SYGVNS. The CDR3 spans 15 residues. The CDR3 region is CASSESRPGAGELFF. Here the CDR3 DNA reads TGTGCCAGCAGTGAATCCAGGCCCGGCGCCGGGGAGCTGTTTTTT.

The rearrangement joins TRBV15 to TRBJ2-3; tentatively, D is TRBD2 (7 bases). Germline CDR1 is LNHNV and CDR2 is YYDKDF (reference sequence). The CDR3 consists of 15 residues. Trimming took off 7 bases at V and 4 bases at J, with 18 bases between the two ends. CDR3 residues: CATTPVGGPPDTQYF. The CDR3 DNA follows: TGTGCCACCACTCCGGTGGGGGGGCCCCCAGATACGCAGTATTTT.